This T cell receptor beta chain was documented in a study of T cell responses to AZD1222 COVID-19 vaccine. Study conclusions and caveats: Regions left unmutated in variants are reportedly the target of nearly half of spike-specific TCRs. Repertoire collection took place solely once the T cell response had peaked. Elevations in Spike-specific TCR breadth and depth followed administration of two AZD1222 doses.

Remarks on this clone: The antigen remains undetermined.

Method: immunoSEQ multiplex PCR; TCRdb's copy keeps in-frame clones and lacks some. This table has about 200,000 clones, about nine tenths appearing once. CDR3 size: 19 residues. The chain uses TRBV21-1 and TRBJ2-7; the table's D call, TRBD2, has no DNA check behind it. TRBV21-1 is assigned pseudogene status. This specimen consisted of peripheral blood, obtained 28 days after the second AZD1222 dose. The origin of this receptor is an adult who received the AZD1222 COVID-19 vaccine. CDR3 sequence (DNA): TGTGCCAGCAGCAAAGTGAAGGAGGAAGCGGGGGGAGAATCCTACGAGCAGTACTTC. Translating it yields CASSKVKEEAGGESYEQYF.